This TCR beta chain was identified in a study of blood T cell repertoires in COVID-19. Study at large: Samples came from the United States, Italy and Spain, spanning acute and convalescent COVID-19.

The V gene's germline CDR1 is LGHNA and CDR2 YSLEER. The CDR3 is 17 amino acids. Losses at the gene ends were 4 bases for V and 1 base for J; bases not matched to a gene: 5. The Seattle patients joined while their infection was active and were tracked longitudinally afterward. How the authors handled the data: Using reference gene primer amplification, nucleated cell counts were estimated. The assay was immunoSEQ multiplex PCR, and TCRdb's table has in-frame clones only and misses some. D and trimming come from the DNA, and the V and J calls and clone size come from that table. Of roughly 150,000 clones in the sample, 75% to 90% are singletons; the top ten hold about an eighth.

The sample comprised peripheral blood. The source is a man aged 18 to 30 with COVID-19, enrolled during active disease. This chain uses TRBV4-3 with TRBJ1-6; 9 positions agree with TRBD1. CDR3: CASSLYRGPSYNSPLHF. The CDR3 DNA sequence: TGCGCCAGCAGCCTGTACAGGGGGCCATCCTATAATTCACCCCTCCACTTT.